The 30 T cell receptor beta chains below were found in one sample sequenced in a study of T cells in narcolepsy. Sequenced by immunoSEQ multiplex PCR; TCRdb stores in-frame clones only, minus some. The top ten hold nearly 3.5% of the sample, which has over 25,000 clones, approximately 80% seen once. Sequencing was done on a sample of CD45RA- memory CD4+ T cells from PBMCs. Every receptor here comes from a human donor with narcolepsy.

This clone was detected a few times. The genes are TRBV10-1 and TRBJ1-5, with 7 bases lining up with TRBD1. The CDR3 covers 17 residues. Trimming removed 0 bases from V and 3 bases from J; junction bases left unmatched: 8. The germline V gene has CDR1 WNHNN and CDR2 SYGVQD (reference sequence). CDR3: CASSESTGRTVNQPQHF. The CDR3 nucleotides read TGCGCCAGCAGTGAGTCGACAGGGCGAACCGTCAATCAGCCCCAGCATTTT.

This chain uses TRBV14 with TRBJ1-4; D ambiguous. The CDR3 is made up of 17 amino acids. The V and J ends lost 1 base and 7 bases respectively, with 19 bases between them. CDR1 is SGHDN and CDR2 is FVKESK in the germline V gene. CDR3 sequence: CASSQGRGQSAFEKLFF. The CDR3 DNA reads TGTGCCAGCAGCCAAGGGAGAGGGCAGTCAGCTTTTGAAAAACTGTTTTTT. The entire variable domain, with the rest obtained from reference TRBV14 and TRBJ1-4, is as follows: EAGVTQFPSHSVIEKGQTVTLRCDPISGHDNLYWYRRVMGKEIKFLLHFVKESKQDESGMPNNRFLAERTGGTYSTLKVQPAELEDSGVYFCASSQGRGQSAFEKLFFGSGTQLSVL.

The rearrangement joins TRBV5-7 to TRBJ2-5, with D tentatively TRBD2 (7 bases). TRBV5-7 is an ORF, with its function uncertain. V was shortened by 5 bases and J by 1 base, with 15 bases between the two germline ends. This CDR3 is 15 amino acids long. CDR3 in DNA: TGTGCCAGCAGTCCCGCCGGGGGGCTCCAAGAGACCCAGTACTTC. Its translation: CASSPAGGLQETQYF.

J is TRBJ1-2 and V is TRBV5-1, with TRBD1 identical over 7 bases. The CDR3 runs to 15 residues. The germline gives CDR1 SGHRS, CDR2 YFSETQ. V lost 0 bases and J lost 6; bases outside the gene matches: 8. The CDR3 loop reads CASSLVVRGRDGYTF. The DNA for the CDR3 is TGCGCCAGCAGCTTGGTTGTAAGGGGGCGCGATGGCTACACCTTC. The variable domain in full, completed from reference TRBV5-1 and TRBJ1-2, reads KAGVTQTPRYLIKTRGQQVTLSCSPISGHRSVSWYQQTPGQGLQFLFEYFSETQRNKGNFPGRFSGRQFSNSRSEMNVSTLELGDSALYLCASSLVVRGRDGYTFGSGTRLTVV.

The DNA for the CDR3 is TGTGCCAGCAGCTTGGACACAGGGGGCGCCCACAATGAGCAGTTCTTC. It specifies CASSLDTGGAHNEQFF. The chain combines TRBV7-6 with TRBJ2-1, with TRBD1 matching 9 bases. The CDR3 covers 16 residues. CDR1 SGHVS and CDR2 FNYEAQ come from the germline V gene. The V gene end was trimmed by 3 bases and the J gene end by 5 bases; junction bases not matched to a gene: 8. The full variable domain, in which reference TRBV7-6 and TRBJ2-1 provide the parts outside the CDR3, is GAGVSQSPRYKVTKRGQDVALRCDPISGHVSLYWYRQALGQGPEFLTYFNYEAQQDKSGLPNDRFSAERPEGSISTLTIQRTEQRDSAMYRCASSLDTGGAHNEQFFGPGTRLTVL.

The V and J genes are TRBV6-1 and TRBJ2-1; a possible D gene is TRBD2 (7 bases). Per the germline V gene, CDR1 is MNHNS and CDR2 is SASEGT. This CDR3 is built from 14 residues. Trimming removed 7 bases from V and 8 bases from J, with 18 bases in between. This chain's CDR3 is CASNPTSGGDEQFF. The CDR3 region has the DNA TGTGCCAGCAACCCTACCTCGGGGGGCGATGAGCAGTTCTTC.

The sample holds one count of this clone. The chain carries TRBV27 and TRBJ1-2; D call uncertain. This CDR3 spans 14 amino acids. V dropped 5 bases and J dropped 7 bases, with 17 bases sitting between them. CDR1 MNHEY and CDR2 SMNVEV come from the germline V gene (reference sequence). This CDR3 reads CASSPRTPSFGYTF. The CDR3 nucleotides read TGTGCCAGCAGTCCCCGGACTCCTAGCTTTGGCTACACCTTC.

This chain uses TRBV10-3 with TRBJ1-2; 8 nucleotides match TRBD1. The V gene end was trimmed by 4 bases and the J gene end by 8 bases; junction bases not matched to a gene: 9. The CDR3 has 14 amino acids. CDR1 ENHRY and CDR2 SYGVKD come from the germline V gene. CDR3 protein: CAISAPRQGQGYTF. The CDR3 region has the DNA TGTGCCATCAGTGCACCCCGACAGGGGCAAGGCTACACCTTC.

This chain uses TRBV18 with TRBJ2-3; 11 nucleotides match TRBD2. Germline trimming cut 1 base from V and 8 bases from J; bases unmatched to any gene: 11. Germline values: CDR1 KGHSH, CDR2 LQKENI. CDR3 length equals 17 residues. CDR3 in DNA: TGTGCCAGCTCACCACAGTCCGCTAGCGGGGGGAGCAGTACGCAGTATTTT. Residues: CASSPQSASGGSSTQYF.

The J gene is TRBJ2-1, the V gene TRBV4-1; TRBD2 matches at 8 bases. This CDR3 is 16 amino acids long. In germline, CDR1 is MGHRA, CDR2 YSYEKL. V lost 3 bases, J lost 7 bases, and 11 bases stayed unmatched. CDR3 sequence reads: CASSHIERGTVNEQFF. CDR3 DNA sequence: TGCGCCAGCAGCCATATTGAGCGGGGGACCGTGAATGAGCAGTTCTTC.

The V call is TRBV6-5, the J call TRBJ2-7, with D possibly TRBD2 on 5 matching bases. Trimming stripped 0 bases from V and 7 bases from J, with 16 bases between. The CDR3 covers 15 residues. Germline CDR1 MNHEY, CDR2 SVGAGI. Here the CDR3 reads CASSYSGEGRGEQYF. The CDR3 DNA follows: TGTGCCAGCAGTTACTCGGGAGAAGGAAGAGGGGAGCAGTACTTC.

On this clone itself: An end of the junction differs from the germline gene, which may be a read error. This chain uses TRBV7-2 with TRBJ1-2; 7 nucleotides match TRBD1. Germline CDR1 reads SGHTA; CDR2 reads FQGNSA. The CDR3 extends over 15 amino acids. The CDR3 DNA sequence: TGTGCCCGCAGCTTAGATAGGGGGCTTCGAGGGGGCTACACCTTC. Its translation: CARSLDRGLRGGYTF.

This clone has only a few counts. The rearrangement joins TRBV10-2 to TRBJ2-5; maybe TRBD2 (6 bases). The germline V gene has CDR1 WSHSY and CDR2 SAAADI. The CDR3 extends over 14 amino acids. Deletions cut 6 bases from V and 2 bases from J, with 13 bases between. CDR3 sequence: CASRKTSRQETQYF. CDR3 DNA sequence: TGCGCCAGCAGAAAGACTAGTAGGCAAGAGACCCAGTACTTC.

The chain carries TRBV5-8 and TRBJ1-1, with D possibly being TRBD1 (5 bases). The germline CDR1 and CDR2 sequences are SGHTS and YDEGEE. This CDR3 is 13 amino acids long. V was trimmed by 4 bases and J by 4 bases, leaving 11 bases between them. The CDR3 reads CASSASGATEAFF. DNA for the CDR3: TGTGCCAGCAGCGCGAGTGGGGCCACTGAAGCTTTCTTT.

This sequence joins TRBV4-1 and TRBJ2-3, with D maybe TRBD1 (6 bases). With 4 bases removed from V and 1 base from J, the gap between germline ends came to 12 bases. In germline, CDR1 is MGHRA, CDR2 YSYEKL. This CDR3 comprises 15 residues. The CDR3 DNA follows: TGCGCCAGCAGCCCGCAGGGGCTCGGCACAGATACGCAGTATTTT. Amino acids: CASSPQGLGTDTQYF.

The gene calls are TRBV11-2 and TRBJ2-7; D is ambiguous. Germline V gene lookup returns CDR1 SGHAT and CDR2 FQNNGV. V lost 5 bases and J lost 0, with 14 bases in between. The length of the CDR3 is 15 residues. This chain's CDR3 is CASSPSAGFSYEQYF. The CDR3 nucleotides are TGTGCCAGCAGCCCCTCTGCCGGGTTCTCCTACGAGCAGTACTTC. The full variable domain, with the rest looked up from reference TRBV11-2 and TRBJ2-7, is EAGVAQSPRYKIIEKRQSVAFWCNPISGHATLYWYQQILGQGPKLLIQFQNNGVVDDSQLPKDRFSAERLKGVDSTLKIQPAKLEDSAVYLCASSPSAGFSYEQYFGPGTRLTVT.

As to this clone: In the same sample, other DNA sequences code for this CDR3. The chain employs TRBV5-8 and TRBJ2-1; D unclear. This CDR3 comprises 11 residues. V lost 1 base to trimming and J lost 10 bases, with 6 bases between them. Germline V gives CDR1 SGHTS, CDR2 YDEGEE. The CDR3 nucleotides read TGTGCCAGCAGCTTGATGACGGAGCAGTTCTTC. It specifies CASSLMTEQFF.

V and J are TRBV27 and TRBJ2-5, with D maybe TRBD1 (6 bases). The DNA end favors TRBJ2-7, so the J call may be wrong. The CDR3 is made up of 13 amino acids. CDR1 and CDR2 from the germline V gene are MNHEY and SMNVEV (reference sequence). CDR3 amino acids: CASRQGRGGEQYF. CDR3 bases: TGTGCCAGCAGACAGGGACGGGGTGGCGAGCAGTACTTC.

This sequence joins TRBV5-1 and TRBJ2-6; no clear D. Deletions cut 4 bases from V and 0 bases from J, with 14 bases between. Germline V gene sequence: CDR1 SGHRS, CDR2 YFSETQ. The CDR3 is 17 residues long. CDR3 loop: CASSPRTASSGANVLTF. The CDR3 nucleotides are TGCGCCAGCAGCCCTAGGACGGCCAGCTCTGGGGCCAACGTCCTGACTTTC.

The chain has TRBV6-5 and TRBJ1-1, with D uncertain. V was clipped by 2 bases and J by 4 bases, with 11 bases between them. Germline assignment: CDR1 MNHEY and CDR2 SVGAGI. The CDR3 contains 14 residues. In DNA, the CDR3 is TGTGCCAGCAGTTACCGTGCCAAGGGCACTGAAGCTTTCTTT. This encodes CASSYRAKGTEAFF.

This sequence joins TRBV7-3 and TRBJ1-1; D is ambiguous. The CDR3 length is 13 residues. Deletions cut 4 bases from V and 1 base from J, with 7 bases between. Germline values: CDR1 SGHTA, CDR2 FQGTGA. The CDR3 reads CASSSQRNTEAFF. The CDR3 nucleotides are TGTGCCAGCAGCTCTCAGAGGAACACTGAAGCTTTCTTT.

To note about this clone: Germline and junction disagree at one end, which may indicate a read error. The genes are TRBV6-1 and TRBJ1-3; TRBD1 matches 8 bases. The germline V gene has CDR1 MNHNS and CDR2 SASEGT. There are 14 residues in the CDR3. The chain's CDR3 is CASRQGAPGNTTYF. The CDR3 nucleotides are TGTGCCAGCAGGCAGGGGGCGCCTGGAAACACCACATATTTT.

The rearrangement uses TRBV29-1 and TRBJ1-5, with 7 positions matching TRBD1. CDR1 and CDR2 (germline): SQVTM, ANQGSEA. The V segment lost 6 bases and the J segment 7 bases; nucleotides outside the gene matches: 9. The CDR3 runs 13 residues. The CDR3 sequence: CSVGTVPGQPQHF. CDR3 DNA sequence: TGCAGCGTCGGGACAGTCCCTGGGCAGCCCCAGCATTTT.

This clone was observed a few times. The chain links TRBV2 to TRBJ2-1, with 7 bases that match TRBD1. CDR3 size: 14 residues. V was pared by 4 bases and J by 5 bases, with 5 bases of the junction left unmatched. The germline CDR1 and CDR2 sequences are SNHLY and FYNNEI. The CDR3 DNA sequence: TGTGCCAGCAGTGTGCAGGGGGTTGACAATGAGCAGTTCTTC. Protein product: CASSVQGVDNEQFF.

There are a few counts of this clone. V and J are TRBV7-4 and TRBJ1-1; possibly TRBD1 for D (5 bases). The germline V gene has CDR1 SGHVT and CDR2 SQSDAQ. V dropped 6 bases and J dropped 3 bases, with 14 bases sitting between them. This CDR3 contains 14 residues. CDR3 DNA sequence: TGTGCCAGCAGGGCGCCTCAGGGACACACTGAAGCTTTCTTT. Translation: CASRAPQGHTEAFF.

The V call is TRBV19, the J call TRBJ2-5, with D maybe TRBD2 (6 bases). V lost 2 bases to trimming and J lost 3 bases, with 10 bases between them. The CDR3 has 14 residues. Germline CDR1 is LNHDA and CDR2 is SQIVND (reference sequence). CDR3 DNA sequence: TGTGCCAGTAGTATAAGTTCGGGGGAAGAGACCCAGTACTTC. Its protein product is CASSISSGEETQYF.

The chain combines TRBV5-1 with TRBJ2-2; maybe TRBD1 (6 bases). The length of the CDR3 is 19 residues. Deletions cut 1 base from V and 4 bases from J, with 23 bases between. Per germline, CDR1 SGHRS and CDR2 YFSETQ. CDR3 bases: TGCGCCAGCAGCTTGATATCCTTACAGGGAACGTCGAGCACCGGGGAGCTGTTTTTT. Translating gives CASSLISLQGTSSTGELFF.

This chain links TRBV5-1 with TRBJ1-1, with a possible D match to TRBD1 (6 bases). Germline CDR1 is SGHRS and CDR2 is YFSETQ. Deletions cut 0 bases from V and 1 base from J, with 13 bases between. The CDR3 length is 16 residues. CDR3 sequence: CASSLDPTGSNTEAFF. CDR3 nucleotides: TGCGCCAGCAGCTTGGACCCGACAGGCTCGAACACTGAAGCTTTCTTT.

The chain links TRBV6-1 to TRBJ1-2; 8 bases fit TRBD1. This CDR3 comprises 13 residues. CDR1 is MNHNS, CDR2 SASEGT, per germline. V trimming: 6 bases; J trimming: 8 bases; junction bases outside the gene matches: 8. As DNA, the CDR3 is TGTGCCAGCAGGGATTCAGGGGGCGGCGGCTACACCTTC. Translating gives CASRDSGGGGYTF.

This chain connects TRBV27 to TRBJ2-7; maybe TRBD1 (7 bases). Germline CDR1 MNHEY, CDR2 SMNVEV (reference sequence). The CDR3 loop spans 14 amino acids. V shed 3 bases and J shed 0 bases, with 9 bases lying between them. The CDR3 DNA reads TGTGCCAGCAGTTTCAGGGGGGCCTCCTACGAGCAGTACTTC. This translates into CASSFRGASYEQYF.